Below are 24 T cell receptor beta chains sequenced from a single sample in a study of beta chain features in type 1 diabetes (dated by TCRdb to 2016 to 2019). Library construction relied on the immunoSEQ multiplex PCR assay. The entire amount of isolated RNA was reverse transcribed using the High Capacity cDNA Reverse Transcription Kit, so the sequenced TCRB transcripts were expressed ones. This immuneACCESS table, as held by TCRdb, lists in-frame sequences with V and J called but not all clones. Of the missing ones, under half trace to an unresolved V gene in checked studies; the others have no known cause. In this sample the table shows about 930,000 clones, 15% to 20% of which occur a single time. The ten largest clones represent 0.023% of the sample. The sequencing sample was made of naive CD4+ T cells from blood. This specimen's cell subset or site label, per the study, means: true naive CD4+ T cells. Receptor source: a woman aged 18 to 35 in good health.

The V and J genes are TRBV18 and TRBJ2-1; TRBD1 agrees at 7 bases. Germline-derived CDR1 and CDR2 are KGHSH and LQKENI. The CDR3 sequence is 15 residues long. The J segment lost 7 bases and the V segment lost 2 bases, leaving 8 bases of the junction unmatched. This chain's CDR3 is CASSPIDRERNEQFF. The CDR3 region has the DNA TGTGCCAGCTCACCAATCGACAGGGAACGGAATGAGCAGTTCTTC.

In its sample, this clone was seen a few times. The chain recombines TRBV13 with TRBJ2-1; D call uncertain. The CDR3 spans 18 residues. The germline gives CDR1 PRHDT, CDR2 FYEKMQ (reference sequence). Trimming took off 5 bases at V and 4 bases at J, with 24 bases between the two ends. CDR3 in amino acids: CASSLSTQIGQVYNEQFF. CDR3 DNA sequence: TGTGCCAGCAGCCTTTCCACCCAAATCGGGCAGGTATACAATGAGCAGTTCTTC.

This chain uses TRBV2 with TRBJ2-5, with 8 bases fitting TRBD2. Trimming at V came to 2 bases and at J to 6 bases, leaving 5 bases not matched to a gene. This CDR3 has 14 residues. CDR1 and CDR2 from the germline V gene are SNHLY and FYNNEI. The DNA of the CDR3 is TGTGCCAGCAGTGAACGGCGGGAGGTAAAGACCCAGTACTTC. Amino acid sequence: CASSERREVKTQYF.

This chain uses TRBV19 with TRBJ2-5; the D gene is possibly TRBD1 (6 bases). Deletions cut 5 bases from V and 5 bases from J, with 18 bases between. Germline assignment: CDR1 LNHDA and CDR2 SQIVND (reference sequence). The CDR3 consists of 15 residues. CDR3 protein: CASSPSGHSGETQYF. In DNA, the CDR3 is TGTGCCAGTAGTCCGTCGGGACATTCGGGCGAGACCCAGTACTTC.

About this clone: The sample holds other DNA sequences that translate to the same CDR3. The chain carries TRBV28 and TRBJ2-7, with TRBD1 as a possible D gene (5 bases). Trimming pared 3 bases from V and 4 bases from J, leaving 13 bases between. CDR1 MDHEN and CDR2 SYDVKM come from the germline V gene. The CDR3 contains 14 residues. DNA of the CDR3: TGTGCCAGCAGTTTTGGTCAGGGTAGTTACGAGCAGTACTTC. Translating it yields CASSFGQGSYEQYF.

The chain joins TRBV5-4 to TRBJ2-3; D possibly uses TRBD1 or TRBD2 (5 bases each). V was trimmed by 4 bases and J by 2 bases, leaving 20 bases between them. The CDR3 contains 17 residues. The germline gives CDR1 SGHNT, CDR2 YYREEE (reference sequence). DNA for the CDR3: TGTGCCAGCAGCCCGGGGACGACTATAGAGCTCACAGATACGCAGTATTTT. Translated: CASSPGTTIELTDTQYF.

The rearrangement uses TRBV9 and TRBJ2-7; TRBD2 agrees at 11 bases. The CDR3 spans 19 residues. Looked up from germline, CDR1 is SGDLS and CDR2 is YYNGEE. V dropped 0 bases and J dropped 5; count of bases not matched to a gene: 16. The CDR3 region has the DNA TGTGCCAGCAGCGTAGAGCGCCCATGGGTAGCGGGAGGGCCTGACGAGCAGTACTTC. It yields the protein CASSVERPWVAGGPDEQYF.

The chain couples TRBV2 to TRBJ1-5; unclear D gene. V lost 7 bases and J 2 bases, leaving 9 bases between the germline ends. Germline values: CDR1 SNHLY, CDR2 FYNNEI. The CDR3 contains 13 residues. The CDR3 sequence is CASNHQGNQPQHF. CDR3 coding DNA: TGTGCCAGCAACCACCAGGGCAATCAGCCCCAGCATTTT. Looking up the rest from reference TRBV2 and TRBJ1-5 gives the full variable domain: EPEVTQTPSHQVTQMGQEVILRCVPISNHLYFYWYRQILGQKVEFLVSFYNNEISEKSEIFDDQFSVERPDGSNFTLKIRSTKLEDSAMYFCASNHQGNQPQHFGDGTRLSIL.

This clone was detected a few times. The chain joins TRBV19 to TRBJ2-1; 11 nucleotides line up with TRBD2. The CDR3 consists of 15 residues. V trimming: 4 bases; J trimming: 7 bases; junction bases outside the gene matches: 6. Germline CDR1 is LNHDA and CDR2 is SQIVND (reference sequence). This CDR3 is CASSNGLAGRNEQFF. Here the CDR3 DNA reads TGTGCCAGTAGTAACGGACTAGCGGGCCGAAATGAGCAGTTCTTC.

The CDR3 DNA is TGTGCCAGCAGTGGAGGGGGCGCGGGCACCGGGGAGCTGTTTTTT. It codes for CASSGGGAGTGELFF. The rearrangement joins TRBV6-1 to TRBJ2-2, with 7 bases lining up with TRBD1. The CDR3 runs to 15 residues. The V gene's germline CDR1 is MNHNS and CDR2 SASEGT. The V and J ends lost 4 bases and 4 bases, in that order; junction bases with no gene match: 6.

This clone was found once. The chain links TRBV15 to TRBJ2-1, with D perhaps TRBD2 (6 bases). The CDR3 is made up of 16 amino acids. The germline V and J ends were trimmed by 1 base and 10 bases, with 20 bases remaining between them. The germline V gene has CDR1 LNHNV and CDR2 YYDKDF (reference sequence). For the CDR3, the DNA is TGTGCCACCAGCAGAGGGCGGGGCAAAATAGCGCTGGAGCAGTTCTTC. Protein sequence: CATSRGRGKIALEQFF.

The CDR3, as DNA: TGCGCCAGCAGCGCCGACAGGTTGACCGGGGAGCTGTTTTTT. It is translated as CASSADRLTGELFF. The chain recombines TRBV5-1 with TRBJ2-2, with a tentative D call TRBD1 (6 bases). With 4 bases removed from V and 5 bases from J, the gap between germline ends came to 12 bases. CDR1 SGHRS and CDR2 YFSETQ come from the germline V gene. The CDR3 sequence is 14 residues long.

The chain links TRBV28 to TRBJ2-7; no reliable D call. CDR3 length: 13 amino acids. With 3 bases removed from V and 2 bases from J, the gap between germline ends came to 8 bases. CDR1 is MDHEN, CDR2 SYDVKM, per germline. CDR3 coding DNA: TGTGCCAGCAGTTTTGGCCTCACCTACGAGCAGTACTTC. Translation: CASSFGLTYEQYF. The full variable domain, with the rest looked up from reference TRBV28 and TRBJ2-7, is DVKVTQSSRYLVKRTGEKVFLECVQDMDHENMFWYRQDPGLGLRLIYFSYDVKMKEKGDIPEGYSVSREKKERFSLILESASTNQTSMYLCASSFGLTYEQYFGPGTRLTVT.

This rearrangement joins TRBV13 to TRBJ2-2; TRBD2 matches at 11 bases. The CDR3 length is 18 residues. From germline, CDR1 is PRHDT and CDR2 FYEKMQ (reference sequence). The trim removed 4 bases at V and 0 bases at J, leaving 7 bases unmatched. CDR3 sequence reads: CASSSLAGGPSNTGELFF. As DNA, the CDR3 is TGTGCCAGCAGCTCATTAGCGGGAGGGCCGTCGAACACCGGGGAGCTGTTTTTT.

This clone was detected a few times. The genes are TRBV6-5 and TRBJ2-1; weak D call: TRBD1 (6 bases). Trimming removed 7 bases from V and 7 bases from J, with 17 bases in between. This CDR3 is 14 amino acids long. The germline V gene encodes CDR1 MNHEY and CDR2 SVGAGI. CDR3 in DNA: TGTGCCAGCACCCGGGACAACTCTGTGAATGAGCAGTTCTTC. Translating it yields CASTRDNSVNEQFF.

The gene calls are TRBV5-1 and TRBJ1-4; D is undetermined. The V and J ends lost 0 bases and 4 bases respectively, with 4 bases between them. The length of the CDR3 is 13 residues. Germline loops: CDR1 SGHRS, CDR2 YFSETQ. The CDR3 protein is CASSLEVNEKLFF. Here the CDR3 DNA reads TGCGCCAGCAGCTTGGAAGTTAATGAAAAACTGTTTTTT. The variable domain in full, completed from reference TRBV5-1 and TRBJ1-4, reads KAGVTQTPRYLIKTRGQQVTLSCSPISGHRSVSWYQQTPGQGLQFLFEYFSETQRNKGNFPGRFSGRQFSNSRSEMNVSTLELGDSALYLCASSLEVNEKLFFGSGTQLSVL.

The V call is TRBV28, the J call TRBJ1-1, with D uncertain. Germline CDR1 reads MDHEN; CDR2 reads SYDVKM. The CDR3 contains 11 residues. Trimming cost V 6 bases and J 3 bases, with 5 bases left between them. CDR3 protein: CASRRYTEAFF. CDR3 DNA sequence: TGTGCCAGCAGAAGGTACACTGAAGCTTTCTTT.

About this clone: The DNA is omitted, as the CDR3 cannot be located on it reliably, and the CDR3 follows TCRdb's listing. The chain carries TRBV27 and TRBJ2-1; the table gives TRBD2 as D, unverified against the DNA. Per germline, CDR1 MNHEY and CDR2 SMNVEV (reference sequence). The CDR3 length is 12 residues, termini included. CDR3 sequence reads: CASSFGGGTDVF.

This clone has a handful of counts. The rearrangement links TRBV2 to TRBJ1-2; D is ambiguous. CDR1 and CDR2 from the germline V gene are SNHLY and FYNNEI. The CDR3 is 13 residues long. Trimming pared 4 bases from V and 8 bases from J, leaving 14 bases between. CDR3 in amino acids: CASSGRLDWGYTF. CDR3 in DNA: TGTGCCAGCAGTGGGCGGCTGGACTGGGGCTACACCTTC. Full variable domain (missing parts from reference TRBV2 and TRBJ1-2): EPEVTQTPSHQVTQMGQEVILRCVPISNHLYFYWYRQILGQKVEFLVSFYNNEISEKSEIFDDQFSVERPDGSNFTLKIRSTKLEDSAMYFCASSGRLDWGYTFGSGTRLTVV.

The chain employs TRBV6-6 and TRBJ2-5; tentatively, D is TRBD2 (6 bases). Germline V CDR1 and CDR2: MNHNY, SVGAGI (reference sequence). V lost 5 bases, J lost 3 bases, and 13 bases lay in between. There are 14 residues in the CDR3. CDR3 in DNA: TGTGCCAGCAGTGGAGGGTGGGGGGAAGAGACCCAGTACTTC. Its translation is CASSGGWGEETQYF.

V and J are TRBV7-8 and TRBJ2-1; 8 positions match TRBD2. The junction had 9 bases not matched to a gene; V was cut back by 2 bases and J by 3 bases. CDR1 and CDR2 from the germline V gene are SGHVS and FQNEAQ. There are 17 residues in the CDR3. DNA of the CDR3: TGTGCCAGCAGCTTAACAGCGGGAGATGGGCTCTACAATGAGCAGTTCTTC. This encodes CASSLTAGDGLYNEQFF.

J is TRBJ2-1 and V is TRBV7-2, with no clear D. V was trimmed by 1 base and J by 1 base, leaving 8 bases between them. Germline CDR1 reads SGHTA; CDR2 reads FQGNSA. CDR3 length: 15 amino acids. The CDR3: CASSLGLLSYNEQFF. DNA of the CDR3: TGTGCCAGCAGCTTAGGACTTTTATCCTACAATGAGCAGTTCTTC.

This clone came up many times. The gene calls are TRBV10-3 and TRBJ2-3, with D unclear. Germline values: CDR1 ENHRY, CDR2 SYGVKD. The CDR3 sequence is 17 residues long. Trimming took off 0 bases at V and 1 base at J, with 14 bases between the two ends. The CDR3 protein is CAISESFTPDGTDTQYF. CDR3 in DNA: TGTGCCATCAGTGAGTCTTTCACGCCTGATGGCACAGATACGCAGTATTTT.

This sequence joins TRBV28 and TRBJ2-1, with D tentatively TRBD1 or TRBD2 (6 bases each). The CDR3 length is 14 residues. Germline values: CDR1 MDHEN, CDR2 SYDVKM. Trimming shortened V by 6 bases and J by 6 bases, and 15 bases separated the two germline ends. CDR3 DNA: TGTGCCAGCAGACAGGGAGGCCGTGGCAATGAGCAGTTCTTC. Translating gives CASRQGGRGNEQFF.